This TCR beta chain came from a study of blood T cell repertoires in COVID-19. Measured with immunoSEQ multiplex PCR; TCRdb has only the in-frame clones, and not every one. The sample records under 200,000 clones, about 90% being singletons. Germline-derived CDR1 and CDR2 are SGDLS and YYNGEE. The CDR3 has 19 residues. J was trimmed by 3 bases and V by 0 bases; bases with no gene match: 17. Sequencing used peripheral blood. The origin of this receptor is a woman aged 60-70 years with COVID-19, enrolled during active disease. The chain carries TRBV9 and TRBJ2-5; 7 bases are shared with TRBD2. The CDR3 spells CASSVDPFKGRESKETQYF. The CDR3 nucleotides are TGTGCCAGCAGCGTAGACCCCTTCAAAGGGCGGGAGTCGAAAGAGACCCAGTACTTC. The whole variable domain, remainder taken from reference TRBV9 and TRBJ2-5, is DSGVTQTPKHLITATGQRVTLRCSPRSGDLSVYWYQQSLDQGLQFLIQYYNGEERAKGNILERFSAQQFPDLHSELNLSSLELGDSALYFCASSVDPFKGRESKETQYFGPGTRLLVL.